This is a list of T cell receptor beta chains from one sample in a study of T cell responses to AZD1222 COVID-19 vaccine. The method was immunoSEQ multiplex PCR; TCRdb's version includes in-frame clones alone and lacks a portion of them. The sample shows around 140,000 clones, about 86% of them seen only once. The sequencing here drew on peripheral blood, taken 28 days after the second AZD1222 dose. These receptors came from an adult who received the AZD1222 COVID-19 vaccine. The CDR3 runs from the conserved cysteine through the conserved F or W. Only some rows state a clone size, as once, few, many or a class for expanded clones.

. | TRBJ2-7 | TRBV3-1/TRBV3-2 | CASSQGTSGPYEQYF
. | TRBJ1-2 | TRBV5-4 | CASSLGMDRLGINYGYTF
. | TRBJ1-5 | TRBV7-6 | CASSPLGVGQPQHF
. | TRBJ1-3 | TRBV30 | CAWSAGTPNGNTIYF
. | TRBJ2-7 | TRBV28 | CASSQVAYEQYF
. | TRBJ1-5 | TRBV19 | CASSNRGEAQPQHF
. | TRBJ1-2 | TRBV6-5 | CASSPTDNYGYTF
. | TRBJ2-1 | TRBV6-5 | CASSPRVGKQFF
. | TRBJ2-1 | TRBV11-2 | CASSSTQTSWKEQFF
. | TRBJ2-7 | TRBV6-5 | CASNRQGREQYF
. | TRBJ2-1 | TRBV2 | CASSVVLAGLEQFF
few | TRBJ2-7 | TRBV4-1 | CASSQVRGSYEQYF
. | TRBJ2-3 | TRBV27 | CASSWGPSTDTQYF
. | TRBJ2-2 | TRBV7-2 | CASSLVPGGNTGELFF
. | TRBJ2-2 | TRBV27 | CASGTFAPGELFF
few | TRBJ1-6 | TRBV27 | CASSAHYSPLHF
. | TRBJ1-3 | TRBV7-2 | CASSLVQGMGKNTIYF
. | TRBJ1-6 | TRBV2 | CASSPRMDSPLHF
few | TRBJ2-1 | TRBV7-7 | CASSLRPGNEQFF
. | TRBJ1-6 | TRBV7-9 | CASSSGAYNSPLHF
. | TRBJ2-7 | TRBV5-4 | CASRPRQESSYEQYF
. | TRBJ1-2 | TRBV12-3/TRBV12-4 | CASSFSGTYGYTF
. | TRBJ2-3 | TRBV7-2 | CASSLGATDTQYF
. | TRBJ1-2 | TRBV28 | CASSLRQPLYGYTF
. | TRBJ1-3 | TRBV5-1 | CASSLEGAGDTIYF
. | TRBJ1-1 | TRBV6-6 | CASGGGQNTEAFF
. | TRBJ2-7 | TRBV4-2 | CASSQERTGYEQYF
. | TRBJ1-5 | TRBV28 | CASSAGTGGRIWPQHF
few | TRBJ1-1 | TRBV10-1 | CASRDSLNTEAFF
. | TRBJ1-2 | TRBV6-1 | CASSITGDWMGYTF
. | TRBJ1-1 | TRBV7-8 | CASSSDRLNTEAFF
. | TRBJ1-1 | TRBV3-1/TRBV3-2 | CASSQELTLVQTNTEAFF
. | TRBJ2-2 | TRBV5-4 | CASSTRDLGRELFF
once | TRBJ2-3 | TRBV3-1/TRBV3-2 | CASSTRSRADTQYF
. | TRBJ2-1 | TRBV19 | CASSTRLAGGLNEQFF
. | TRBJ1-2 | TRBV3-1/TRBV3-2 | CASRPGGGNYGYTF
. | TRBJ2-5 | TRBV5-4 | CASSSRQGAPETQYF
. | TRBJ1-2 | TRBV7-8 | CASSPDRNNYGYTF
. | TRBJ2-1 | TRBV5-4 | CASSFAGGLNEQFF
. | TRBJ2-2 | TRBV9 | CASSVPDRVGTGELFF
. | TRBJ2-3 | TRBV29-1 | CSVEGGTGVDTQYF
few | TRBJ1-1 | TRBV6-5 | CASSRDRGREAFF
. | TRBJ2-2 | TRBV18 | CASSPRPNTGELFF
. | TRBJ2-7 | TRBV27 | CASSLQHTYEQYF
. | TRBJ1-1 | TRBV6-5 | CASSYREGYTEAFF
once | TRBJ2-3 | TRBV19 | CASSSDRETDTQYF
. | TRBJ1-1 | TRBV12-3/TRBV12-4 | CASSVYRGTEAFF
. | TRBJ1-3 | TRBV18 | CASSSYGISGNTIYF
. | TRBJ2-2 | TRBV7-9 | CASTQFLGPHTGELFF
. | TRBJ1-1 | TRBV30 | CAWSVRTVNTEAFF
. | TRBJ2-7 | TRBV27 | CASSFSGGPFDEQYF
. | TRBJ2-5 | TRBV7-9 | CASSSAGIETQYF
. | TRBJ2-1 | TRBV27 | CATSPGTGVHEQFF
. | TRBJ1-5 | TRBV9 | CASSVKRGVQQPQHF
. | TRBJ2-1 | TRBV6-2/TRBV6-3 | CASSYSFAGGDNEQFF
. | TRBJ2-7 | TRBV28 | CASLLGGDYEQYF
. | TRBJ2-3 | TRBV30 | CAWSTGAQVDTQYF
once | TRBJ2-5 | TRBV19 | CASSAGAYQETQYF
once | TRBJ1-5 | TRBV24-1 | CATSDSRDSNQPQHF
. | TRBJ1-5 | TRBV10-3 | CAISETPGQGGQPQHF